The TCR beta chain under discussion was sequenced for a study of T cells after yellow fever vaccination. This CDR3 region has 18 residues. The V end was cut by 3 bases, the J end by 3 bases, with 23 bases between. TCRdb independently ran MiXCR on the 5' RACE reads; one entry per CDR3 protein. Of about 340,000 distinct CDR3 sequences detected, roughly an eighth appear once; the ten largest clones hold 2.5% to 4%. Sequenced here: CD4+ T cells sorted from PBMCs, sampled 15 days after the yellow fever booster vaccination. This chain links TRBV12-3 or TRBV12-4 with TRBJ1-1; D possibly corresponds to TRBD1 (6 bases). The receptor comes from a man between 18 and 35 years old who received the YFV17D yellow fever vaccine. In DNA form, the CDR3 reads TGTGCCAGCAGTTTGGGTTGGCGGGGGCGATTGTTTGACACTGAAGCTTTCTTT. Its protein is CASSLGWRGRLFDTEAFF.